This T cell receptor beta chain was observed in a study of siplizumab effects on memory and regulatory T cells (dated by TCRdb to about 2019). Concerning the study at large: The effect of the anti-CD2 antibody siplizumab on alloreactive T-cell subsets was examined in allogeneic mixed lymphocyte reactions constructed from human PBMCs. Study-wide findings and limitations: The cumulative frequency of alloreactive sequences that could be traced back to unstimulated CD4+ memory T cells was significantly reduced by siplizumab. The suppressive function of proliferating Tregs from siplizumab cultures was not functionally confirmed. Among mappable alloreactive CD4+ clones, the Treg-derived fraction averaged around 63% with siplizumab versus around 29% in control reactions. Greater diversity appeared to be present in unstimulated naive T cells than in memory T cells, and a substantial contribution to the alloresponse seemed to be made by naive cells. Roughly 80-97% of proliferating CD4+ or CD8+ clones could not be assigned a naive or memory phenotype. Because sequences below about 10^-5 frequency were poorly captured, only a minor fraction of alloreactive clones could be mapped to unstimulated subsets.

Sorted unstimulated T cells, along with proliferating T cells recovered from mixed lymphocyte reactions, underwent TCRbeta CDR3 sequencing. Fresh whole blood from some ten HLA-typed healthy donors was used as the source from which PBMCs were isolated. From its cysteine to its phenylalanine, the CDR3 spans 15 amino acids. Just the 45-base CDR3 DNA is kept, in frame starting at base 1. In the germline V gene, CDR1 corresponds to MNHNS and CDR2 to SASEGT. A remark on this clone: Its antigen is still unknown. The record has no base qualities; no much larger clone is one base away.

The library was obtained by the immunoSEQ multiplex PCR assay. Each sample had some 96,000 TCR templates assayed by the deep sequencing platform. Genomic DNA extracted from sorted T cells was used for TCRbeta CDR3 sequencing. Turning to the authors' computational methods: The R programming language was used for the clonal analysis of the TCRbeta CDR3 data. Alloreactive CD4+ and CD8+ clones were identified by comparing unstimulated samples to CFSE-low samples taken after the reaction. Alloreactive CD4+ clones were assigned to regulatory or non-regulatory origin by matching sequences to sorted unstimulated Treg and non-Treg repertoires. TCRdb stores this immuneACCESS table with in-frame sequences only. Part of the clones is absent; in the studies checked, under half of the shortfall reflects unresolved V genes, and no reason is known for the rest. V and J calls and clone size come straight from that table; D and trimming were deduced from the DNA. Here the sample has some 100,000 clones; more than 90% occur a single time. Clones ranked in the top ten supply 2.5% to 3% of the sample.

This clonotype was obtained from a human donor in good health. Some clones in this sample may be carry-over from other donors' samples. The specimen was CD4+ T cells sorted from blood. The sequence joins TRBV6-1 to TRBJ2-5, with TRBD2 identical over 9 junction bases. The DNA end favors TRBJ2-7, so the J call may be wrong. The nucleotide sequence is given as TGTGCCAGCAGCCCCCTAGCGGGACCCACCTACGAGCAGTACTTC. It codes for CASSPLAGPTYEQYF.